What follows are 29 T cell receptor beta chains derived from one specimen sequenced in a study of T cell responses to AZD1222 COVID-19 vaccine. The data were produced by immunoSEQ multiplex PCR, yet TCRdb's version contains in-frame clones alone and is incomplete. The sample has 150,000 to 200,000 clones, roughly 92% seen once. The source material was peripheral blood, sampled on day 0 of AZD1222 vaccination. The source is an adult in good health.

This chain connects TRBV30 to TRBJ1-2; 8 bases line up with TRBD1. With 3 bases clipped from V and 5 bases from J, the junction kept 5 bases outside the gene matches. Germline CDR1 reads GTSNPN; CDR2 reads SVGIG (reference sequence). The CDR3 runs to 13 residues. Written as DNA, the CDR3 is TGTGCCTGGAGGGACAGGGTCTTTTATGGCTACACCTTC. This translates into CAWRDRVFYGYTF.

The chain recombines TRBV6-5 with TRBJ1-1, with D possibly being TRBD1 (5 bases). The CDR3 length is 13 residues. V lost 7 bases to trimming and J lost 3 bases, with 12 bases between them. Looked up from germline, CDR1 is MNHEY and CDR2 is SVGAGI. CDR3 sequence: CASIGTGHTEAFF. CDR3 DNA sequence: TGTGCCAGCATTGGGACGGGACACACTGAAGCTTTCTTT.

This clone was recorded once. This chain joins TRBV27 and TRBJ2-7, with 12 bases lining up with TRBD1. V shed 2 bases and J 5 bases; nucleotides not matched to a gene: 13. CDR1 and CDR2 (germline): MNHEY, SMNVEV (reference sequence). CDR3 size: 18 residues. The CDR3 nucleotides read TGTGCCAGCAGTTTAGCCCCTCCCGGGACAGGGGGCCAGGACGAGCAGTACTTC. Translating it yields CASSLAPPGTGGQDEQYF.

The chain carries TRBV5-4 and TRBJ2-1; possibly TRBD1 or TRBD2 for D (5 bases each). CDR1 and CDR2 (germline): SGHNT, YYREEE (reference sequence). V was cut by 4 bases and J by 7 bases, with 15 bases left in between. The CDR3 loop spans 14 amino acids. In nucleotides, the CDR3 is TGTGCCAGCAGCGCTAGCCACGGGGCTAATGAGCAGTTCTTC. Protein: CASSASHGANEQFF.

The chain has TRBV7-9 and TRBJ1-3, with TRBD1 identical over 7 bases. The CDR3 extends over 13 amino acids. With 9 bases clipped from V and 2 bases from J, the junction kept 4 bases outside the gene matches. Looked up from germline, CDR1 is SEHNR and CDR2 is FQNEAQ (reference sequence). The CDR3 DNA follows: TGTGCCAGTCGTCAGGGGGCTGGAAACACCATATATTTT. As protein: CASRQGAGNTIYF. Looking up the rest from reference TRBV7-9 and TRBJ1-3 gives the full variable domain: DTGVSQNPRHKITKRGQNVTFRCDPISEHNRLYWYRQTLGQGPEFLTYFQNEAQLEKSRLLSDRFSAERPKGSFSTLEIQRTEQGDSAMYLCASRQGAGNTIYFGEGSWLTVV.

The chain recombines TRBV3-1 (or the pseudogene TRBV3-2) with TRBJ2-7, with 16 bases matching TRBD2. The V gene's germline CDR1 is LGHDT and CDR2 YNNKEL (reference sequence). The CDR3 length is 15 residues. V shed 4 bases, J shed 7 bases, and the junction held 4 bases outside the gene matches. DNA of the CDR3: TGTGCCAGCAGCCCCCCGGGACTAGCGGGAGGGGAGCAGTACTTC. Translated, it gives CASSPPGLAGGEQYF.

The rearrangement uses TRBV6-5 and TRBJ1-1; a possible D gene is TRBD1 (6 bases). V lost 6 bases and J lost 3, with 17 bases in between. The CDR3 has 15 residues. The germline CDR1 and CDR2 sequences are MNHEY and SVGAGI. The CDR3 DNA is TGTGCCAGCAGACCCTACAGGGATGGGGACACTGAAGCTTTCTTT. As protein: CASRPYRDGDTEAFF.

J is TRBJ1-2 and V is TRBV14; no clear D gene. The V and J ends lost 5 bases and 13 bases respectively, with 20 bases between them. The length of the CDR3 is 13 residues. Germline lookup yields CDR1 SGHDN and CDR2 FVKESK. The CDR3 nucleotides read TGTGCCAGCAGCGTTATTGGCGGGAGCGAGTGCACCTTC. Translating gives CASSVIGGSECTF.

The chain links TRBV6-2 or TRBV6-3 to TRBJ1-4; D is possibly TRBD1 (6 bases). Germline V gene sequence: CDR1 MNHEY, CDR2 SVGEGT. The CDR3 contains 14 residues. V lost 4 bases and J 4 bases, leaving 10 bases between the germline ends. The CDR3 protein is CASSFGGYNEKLFF. CDR3 bases: TGTGCCAGCAGTTTCGGGGGCTATAATGAAAAACTGTTTTTT.

The chain has TRBV18 and TRBJ2-7; 7 bases are shared with TRBD1. CDR3 size: 14 residues. Germline V CDR1 and CDR2: KGHSH, LQKENI. V shed 5 bases, J shed 0 bases, and the junction held 4 bases outside the gene matches. CDR3 in amino acids: CASSTDRNSYEQYF. CDR3 DNA sequence: TGTGCCAGCTCAACGGACAGGAACTCCTACGAGCAGTACTTC.

This chain joins TRBV25-1 and TRBJ1-2, with D unresolved. The CDR3 is made up of 14 amino acids. CDR1 is MGHDK and CDR2 is SYGVNS in the germline V gene. V shed 10 bases and J shed 0 bases, with 15 bases lying between them. This CDR3 reads CATENYGSNYGYTF. The CDR3 DNA reads TGTGCCACCGAAAATTACGGTTCTAACTATGGCTACACCTTC.

The gene calls are TRBV18 and TRBJ2-1; 15 bases fit TRBD2. CDR3 length: 20 residues. Germline CDR1 is KGHSH and CDR2 is LQKENI. The junction had 8 bases not matched to a gene; V was cut back by 2 bases and J by 0 bases. CDR3 residues: CASSPTIGTSGGSSYNEQFF. The CDR3 DNA reads as TGTGCCAGCTCACCAACAATAGGGACTAGCGGGGGGAGCTCCTACAATGAGCAGTTCTTC.

The rearrangement joins TRBV5-4 to TRBJ1-2; the D gene is possibly TRBD1 (5 bases). The CDR3 is 14 residues long. Trimming pared 6 bases from V and 7 bases from J, leaving 19 bases between. Germline loops: CDR1 SGHNT, CDR2 YYREEE (reference sequence). CDR3 DNA: TGTGCCAGCATCCGGATGGGGGAAGAAGGTGGCTACACCTTC. Translation gives CASIRMGEEGGYTF.

This clone appeared a few times. The chain recombines TRBV6-5 with TRBJ2-5; no firm D call. The CDR3 is made up of 15 amino acids. Trimming pared 0 bases from V and 2 bases from J, leaving 10 bases between. Per germline, CDR1 MNHEY and CDR2 SVGAGI. CDR3 bases: TGTGCCAGCAGTTACTCGAATGTGCGGCAAGAGACCCAGTACTTC. This sequence encodes CASSYSNVRQETQYF.

The chain is built from TRBV4-1 and TRBJ1-2; a weak D match, TRBD1 (5 bases). Germline CDR1 and CDR2: MGHRA and YSYEKL. Trimming removed 3 bases at V and 4 bases at J, with 18 bases between. There are 16 residues in the CDR3. CDR3 DNA sequence: TGCGCCAGCAGCCAGGATTCGGCAGGGCTCGGCTATGGCTACACCTTC. It translates to CASSQDSAGLGYGYTF.

This clone was counted a single time. The V gene is TRBV18, the J gene TRBJ2-5, with 11 bases aligning to TRBD2. After removal of 4 bases from V and 4 bases from J, the junction contained 5 bases not matched to a gene. The CDR3 extends over 15 amino acids. CDR1 is KGHSH, CDR2 LQKENI, per germline. CDR3 region: CASSQVAGGSETQYF. Written as DNA, the CDR3 is TGTGCCAGCTCACAAGTAGCGGGAGGGTCAGAGACCCAGTACTTC.

V gene TRBV20-1 combines with J gene TRBJ2-1; D ambiguous. CDR1 is DFQATT, CDR2 SNEGSKA, per germline (reference sequence). V shed 5 bases and J shed 4 bases, with 6 bases lying between them. The CDR3 length is 11 residues. The CDR3 spells CSAHSYNEQFF. DNA of the CDR3: TGCAGTGCTCATTCTTACAATGAGCAGTTCTTC.

The V gene is TRBV25-1, the J gene TRBJ2-7; 8 positions match TRBD1. The length of the CDR3 is 14 residues. The germline gives CDR1 MGHDK, CDR2 SYGVNS. V lost 7 bases, J lost 3 bases, and 8 bases stayed unmatched. CDR3 nucleotides: TGTGCCAGCATACCCGGGACAGGTCTCTACGAGCAGTACTTC. As protein: CASIPGTGLYEQYF.

The chain links TRBV5-6 to TRBJ2-7; D is perhaps TRBD2 (5 bases). This CDR3 spans 14 amino acids. The V and J ends lost 4 bases and 5 bases respectively, with 16 bases between them. Germline CDR1 and CDR2: SGHDT and YYEEEE. The CDR3 DNA is TGTGCCAGCAGCCCTCCTGGAGGTAGCCACGAGCAGTACTTC. It translates to CASSPPGGSHEQYF.

This clone was recorded once. The CDR3 spells CATSDSQRPYEQYF. In DNA form, the CDR3 reads TGTGCCACCAGTGATTCCCAGCGGCCCTACGAGCAGTACTTC. The J gene is TRBJ2-7, the V gene TRBV24-1; D may be TRBD2 (5 bases). Per germline, CDR1 KGHDR and CDR2 SFDVKD. With 2 bases removed from V and 2 bases from J, the gap between germline ends came to 9 bases. This CDR3 spans 14 amino acids.

The genes are TRBV21-1 and TRBJ2-7; the D segment call TRBD2 is taken from the table without a DNA check. TRBV21-1 represents a pseudogene. The CDR3 contains 20 residues. CDR3 in amino acids: CASSPRLAGEERPSSYEQYF. DNA for the CDR3: TGTGCCAGCAGCCCCCGACTAGCGGGAGAAGAGCGGCCGAGCTCCTACGAGCAGTACTTC.

The V and J genes are TRBV11-2 and TRBJ2-3, with 9 bases aligning to TRBD2. Germline values: CDR1 SGHAT, CDR2 FQNNGV. This CDR3 region has 16 residues. The V gene end was trimmed by 1 base and the J gene end by 5 bases; junction bases not matched to a gene: 7. CDR3 in amino acids: CASSLGAGGPVDTQYF. The CDR3 DNA reads TGTGCCAGCAGCTTAGGGGCGGGAGGGCCTGTAGATACGCAGTATTTT.

The chain recombines TRBV24-1 with TRBJ2-2; the match to TRBD1 covers 11 bases. The CDR3 has 16 residues. In germline, CDR1 is KGHDR, CDR2 SFDVKD. V trimming: 4 bases; J trimming: 5 bases; junction bases outside the gene matches: 5. CDR3 region: CATSDTGTGGTGELFF. As DNA, the CDR3 is TGTGCCACCAGTGACACCGGGACAGGGGGAACCGGGGAGCTGTTTTTT.

The chain couples TRBV18 to TRBJ1-4, with D unclear. The CDR3 loop spans 13 amino acids. Per the germline V gene, CDR1 is KGHSH and CDR2 is LQKENI. Between the trimmed V and J ends, which lost 4 bases and 8 bases, there was a span of 11 bases. The CDR3 region has the DNA TGTGCCAGCTCACGGGAGGGCCTCGAAAAACTGTTTTTT. This codes for CASSREGLEKLFF.

This chain joins TRBV6-4 and TRBJ1-5; D remains ambiguous. The CDR3 extends over 15 amino acids. Per the germline V gene, CDR1 is MRHNA and CDR2 is SNTAGT. V was trimmed by 4 bases and J by 0 bases, leaving 10 bases between them. CDR3 region: CASSAQGNSNQPQHF. Written as DNA, the CDR3 is TGTGCCAGCAGTGCCCAAGGTAATAGCAATCAGCCCCAGCATTTT.

This chain connects TRBV11-2 to TRBJ1-1; D call uncertain. Deletions cut 5 bases from V and 0 bases from J, with 10 bases between. Looked up from germline, CDR1 is SGHAT and CDR2 is FQNNGV. This CDR3 comprises 14 residues. CDR3 in amino acids: CASSPAGLNTEAFF. The CDR3 DNA reads TGTGCCAGCAGCCCCGCGGGGTTGAACACTGAAGCTTTCTTT.

This sequence joins TRBV30 and TRBJ1-6, with D tentatively TRBD1 (5 bases). Looked up from germline, CDR1 is GTSNPN and CDR2 is SVGIG (reference sequence). CDR3 length: 14 amino acids. Trimming cost V 1 base and J 6 bases, with 10 bases left between them. Written as DNA, the CDR3 is TGTGCCTGGAGTGCAGGGATTTCTAATTCACCCCTCCACTTT. Protein sequence: CAWSAGISNSPLHF.

The genes are TRBV7-6 and TRBJ1-2, with 11 bases that match TRBD1. Germline-derived CDR1 and CDR2 are SGHVS and FNYEAQ. The CDR3 totals 17 residues. V shed 5 bases, J shed 2 bases, and the junction held 10 bases outside the gene matches. CDR3 in amino acids: CASSPGTGGLKNYGYTF. The CDR3 coding sequence is TGTGCCAGCAGCCCCGGGACAGGGGGACTAAAGAACTATGGCTACACCTTC.

This chain uses TRBV5-6 with TRBJ1-5; D gene uncertain. Trimming removed 0 bases from V and 0 bases from J, with 10 bases in between. Germline lookup yields CDR1 SGHDT and CDR2 YYEEEE. This CDR3 has 16 amino acids. The CDR3 is CASSLAGGFSNQPQHF. In DNA form, the CDR3 reads TGTGCCAGCAGCTTGGCGGGTGGGTTTAGCAATCAGCCCCAGCATTTT. The whole variable domain, remainder taken from reference TRBV5-6 and TRBJ1-5, is DAGVTQSPTHLIKTRGQQVTLRCSPKSGHDTVSWYQQALGQGPQFIFQYYEEEERQRGNFPDRFSGHQFPNYSSELNVNALLLGDSALYLCASSLAGGFSNQPQHFGDGTRLSIL.